The 5 T cell receptor delta chains reported below all come from one sample, sequenced in a study of gamma-delta T cells after stem cell transplantation. TCRdb re-called the RT-PCR reads with CATT. Of 1,100 or so delta-chain clones listed, about 3% were seen once; the top ten hold 55% to 75%. Sequenced input: gamma-delta T cells. The origin of the receptors is a human donor. It is not recorded whose cells these are; they may come from a transplant donor.

As concerns this clone: It differs at one base from a far larger clone, so likely a read error. The CDR3 nucleotides read TGTGCTCTTGGGGAAGACTACGCGTACTGGGGGATAGGGGGGTACACCGATAAACCCATCTTT. It specifies CALGEDYAYWGIGGYTDKPIF. The chain joins TRDV1 to TRDJ1; 11 nucleotides align to TRDD3. The CDR3 sequence is 21 residues long. CDR1 and CDR2 (germline): TSWWSYY, QGS.

This clone is medium-sized by share. The sample contains more than one DNA sequence encoding this CDR3. The chain recombines TRDV1 with TRDJ1, with 13 bases that match TRDD3. The CDR3 spans 20 residues. Germline CDR1 and CDR2: TSWWSYY and QGS. The junction had 11 bases not matched to a gene; V was cut back by 0 bases and J by 1 base. CDR3 sequence reads: CALGELRRTGGYAGTDKLIF. The CDR3 DNA is TGTGCTCTTGGGGAACTTCGTCGTACTGGGGGATACGCTGGCACCGATAAACTCATCTTT.

This clone was recorded a few times. The protein in TCRdb stems from a much larger clone and differs at residue 9 from this DNA's translation, likely a read error; here the protein is translated from the DNA. This rearrangement joins TRDV2 to TRDJ1; 9 bases map to TRDD3. The CDR3 extends over 17 amino acids. V lost 2 bases and J lost 3; bases outside the gene matches: 12. From germline, CDR1 is GEAIGNYY and CDR2 EKD. DNA for the CDR3: TGTGCCTGTGACAATCTGGGGGATGCTGCTACCCCCGATAAACTCATCTTT. This translates into CACDNLGDAATPDKLIF.

On this clone itself: Since a much larger clone is just one base distant, this may be a read error. Other nucleotide sequences in the sample specify the same CDR3. Here the CDR3 reads CALGKEPAFNILGPYTDKLIF. CDR3 DNA sequence: TGTGCTCTTGGGAAAGAGCCCGCCTTTAACATACTGGGGCCCTACACCGATAAACTCATCTTT. The chain carries TRDV1 and TRDJ1; 7 bases align to TRDD3. The CDR3 has 21 amino acids. From germline, CDR1 is TSWWSYY and CDR2 QGS. Germline trimming cut 5 bases from V and 0 bases from J; bases unmatched to any gene: 24.

Turning to this clone: A far larger clone is one nucleotide away, so this likely arose from a read error. The rearrangement uses TRDV2 and TRDJ3, with D perhaps matching TRDD3 (6 bases). Germline V gives CDR1 GEAIGNYY, CDR2 EKD. The CDR3 length is 18 residues. V shed 0 bases and J shed 2 bases, with 13 bases lying between them. The CDR3 region is CACDTAGGIPWDTRQMFF. CDR3 in DNA: TGTGCCTGTGACACCGCCGGGGGAATACCCTGGGACACCCGACAGATGTTTTTC.